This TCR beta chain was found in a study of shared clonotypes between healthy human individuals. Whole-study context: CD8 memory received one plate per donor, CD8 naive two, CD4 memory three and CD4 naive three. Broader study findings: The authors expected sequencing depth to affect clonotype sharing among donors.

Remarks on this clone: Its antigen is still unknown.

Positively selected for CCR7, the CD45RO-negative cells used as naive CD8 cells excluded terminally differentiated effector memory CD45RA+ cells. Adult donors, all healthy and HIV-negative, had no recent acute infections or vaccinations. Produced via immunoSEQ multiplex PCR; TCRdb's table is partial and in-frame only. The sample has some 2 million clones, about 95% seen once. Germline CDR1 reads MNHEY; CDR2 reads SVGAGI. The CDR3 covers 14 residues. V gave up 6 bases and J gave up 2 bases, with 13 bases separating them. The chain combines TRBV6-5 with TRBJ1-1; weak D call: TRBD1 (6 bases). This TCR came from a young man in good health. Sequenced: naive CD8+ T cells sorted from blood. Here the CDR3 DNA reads TGTGCCAGCAGCGAAACAGGGCTTAACACTGAAGCTTTCTTT. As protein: CASSETGLNTEAFF.